Below, one T cell receptor (beta chain) is given with its context. The entry originates in a study of blood T cell repertoires in COVID-19. Across the study: Sources were T cells, B-cell-depleted T cells, or PBMCs; the material itself was cDNA or gDNA.

Profiled with immunoSEQ multiplex PCR; TCRdb holds only in-frame clones, not every one. This sample has over 200,000 clones; around 88% occur once, and the top ten carry 5.7%. CDR3 length: 16 amino acids. Germline V gene lookup returns CDR1 SGDLS and CDR2 YYNGEE. After removal of 0 bases from V and 6 bases from J, the junction contained 12 bases not matched to a gene. This clonotype was sampled from a man older than 75 with acute or convalescent COVID-19. Specimen: peripheral blood. J is TRBJ2-7 and V is TRBV9; 7 nucleotides match TRBD1. CDR3 bases: TGTGCCAGCAGCGTAGAAAGGACAGGCCTTCTGGGCGAGCAGTACTTC. Its translation is CASSVERTGLLGEQYF.